Below are 22 T cell receptor beta chains sequenced from a single sample in a study of low-dose radiotherapy and immunotherapy resistance in tumors. Primers targeting TRAV and TRBV primed first-strand cDNA, covering alpha and beta chains. With a constant-region primer and a V-primer adapter, TCRs were subjected to roughly 20 PCR cycles of amplification. A single record per CDR3 protein comes from TCRdb applying MiXCR to the reads. Of 15,000 to 20,000 distinct CDR3 sequences listed, around two thirds are singletons. These receptors originate from a human donor with advanced metastatic prostate, ovarian, gallbladder or colorectal cancer (not recorded which). This table probably holds off-target reads from a library built for another chain.

The J gene is TRBJ2-1, the V gene TRBV27, with D tentatively TRBD1 (6 bases). The CDR3 totals 16 residues. The germline V gene encodes CDR1 MNHEY and CDR2 SMNVEV (reference sequence). The V gene lost 6 bases and the J gene lost 4 bases, with 19 bases spanning the gap. The DNA of the CDR3 is TGTGCCAGCAGCCAGACTTGGCAGGGGCGTTACAATGAGCAGTTCTTC. It codes for CASSQTWQGRYNEQFF.

This clonotype was seen a single time. The chain employs TRBV7-9 and TRBJ1-4, with 8 bases fitting TRBD1. Germline CDR1 SEHNR, CDR2 FQNEAQ (reference sequence). The CDR3 runs to 17 residues. Trimming removed 4 bases from V and 1 base from J; junction bases left unmatched: 8. The CDR3 DNA follows: TGTGCCAGCAGCTCGCAACCCACAGGGGGAACTAATGAAAAACTGTTTTTT. This codes for CASSSQPTGGTNEKLFF.

The chain uses TRBV11-3 and TRBJ2-3; either TRBD1 or TRBD2 may supply D (5 bases each). CDR3 length: 15 residues. The germline CDR1 and CDR2 sequences are SGHNT and YENEEA. The V and J ends lost 1 base and 0 bases respectively, with 8 bases between them. The CDR3 is CASSLVGASTDTQYF. CDR3 sequence (DNA): TGTGCCAGCAGCTTAGTCGGGGCTAGCACAGATACGCAGTATTTT.

The chain has TRBV18 and TRBJ2-7; D remains ambiguous. The CDR3 covers 15 residues. The V gene lost 1 base and the J gene lost 3 bases, with 13 bases spanning the gap. Germline V gene data show CDR1 as KGHSH and CDR2 as LQKENI. The CDR3 region has the DNA TGTGCCAGCTCACCACTTCTAAACAGCGTCTACGAGCAGTACTTC. Protein sequence: CASSPLLNSVYEQYF.

The V call is TRBV12-3 or TRBV12-4, the J call TRBJ1-1, with a possible D match to TRBD1 (5 bases). Between the trimmed V and J ends, which lost 5 bases and 5 bases, there was a span of 12 bases. This CDR3 region has 13 residues. In DNA form, the CDR3 reads TGTGCCAGCAGTCGGGACGGGGGTACTGAAGCTTTCTTT. It codes for CASSRDGGTEAFF.

This clonotype has more than one count but fewer than ten. The chain links TRBV5-1 to TRBJ2-1; D might be TRBD1 (5 bases). There are 14 residues in the CDR3. Germline V gene data show CDR1 as SGHRS and CDR2 as YFSETQ. V was trimmed by 0 bases and J by 6 bases, leaving 10 bases between them. CDR3 loop: CASSLGGVPNEQFF. DNA of the CDR3: TGCGCCAGCAGCTTGGGGGGCGTGCCCAATGAGCAGTTCTTC.

This clonotype was seen more than once but under ten times. CDR3 amino acids: CASSSGGNNSPLHF. The DNA of the CDR3 is TGTGCCAGCAGCTCAGGGGGTAATAATTCACCCCTCCACTTT. This chain joins TRBV7-2 and TRBJ1-6; 7 bases map to TRBD1. CDR3 length: 14 amino acids. Germline V gene lookup returns CDR1 SGHTA and CDR2 FQGNSA. J was trimmed by 5 bases and V by 4 bases; bases with no gene match: 2.

The chain combines TRBV29-1 with TRBJ2-7, with D uncertain. This CDR3 has 14 amino acids. CDR1 and CDR2 from the germline V gene are SQVTM and ANQGSEA. Trimming stripped 1 base from V and 2 bases from J, with 12 bases between. CDR3 sequence (DNA): TGCAGCGTTGAAGTCCGTGGCAATCCCTACGAGCAGTACTTC. It is translated as CSVEVRGNPYEQYF.

The chain has TRBV29-1 and TRBJ2-1, with D uncertain. The V gene lost 4 bases and the J gene lost 2 bases, with 15 bases spanning the gap. The germline V gene has CDR1 SQVTM and CDR2 ANQGSEA. The CDR3 length is 15 residues. CDR3: CSVGSGRSTYNEQFF. The CDR3 coding sequence is TGCAGCGTTGGAAGTGGACGGAGCACCTACAATGAGCAGTTCTTC.

The J gene is TRBJ2-5, the V gene TRBV9, with 9 nucleotides matching TRBD1. Germline lookup yields CDR1 SGDLS and CDR2 YYNGEE. The J segment lost 5 bases and the V segment lost 0 bases, leaving 8 bases of the junction unmatched. CDR3 size: 16 residues. This CDR3 reads CASSVAPGQGSETQYF. For the CDR3, the DNA is TGTGCCAGCAGCGTAGCTCCCGGACAGGGGAGTGAGACCCAGTACTTC.

This chain links TRBV20-1 with TRBJ2-7; a weak D match, TRBD1 (5 bases). V lost 1 base and J lost 0, with 13 bases in between. The CDR3 has 15 residues. Germline CDR1 reads DFQATT; CDR2 reads SNEGSKA (reference sequence). CDR3 nucleotides: TGCAGTGCTAGAGTGGTGGGGCGAACCTCCTACGAGCAGTACTTC. Its translation: CSARVVGRTSYEQYF.

The chain links TRBV6-2 or TRBV6-3 to TRBJ2-1; D is uncertain. Germline CDR1 is MNHEY and CDR2 is SVGEGT. The CDR3 extends over 13 amino acids. With 8 bases removed from V and 6 bases from J, the gap between germline ends came to 14 bases. In DNA form, the CDR3 reads TGTGCCAGCTGCCAAGGCGAGCCCAATGAGCAGTTCTTC. Its translation is CASCQGEPNEQFF.

This chain links TRBV12-3 or TRBV12-4 with TRBJ1-1, with TRBD1 matching 7 bases. The CDR3 length is 15 residues. V lost 6 bases to trimming and J lost 5 bases; unmatched junction nucleotides: 12. For the CDR3, the DNA is TGTGCCAGCAGCCCCCATGACAGGGTAAGAACTGAAGCTTTCTTT. It translates to CASSPHDRVRTEAFF.

This chain connects TRBV10-3 to TRBJ1-1; D uncertain. The CDR3 is 13 residues long. The germline gives CDR1 ENHRY, CDR2 SYGVKD. The V and J ends lost 6 bases and 1 base respectively, with 9 bases between them. In nucleotides, the CDR3 is TGTGCCATCAGGGACGATTGGAACACTGAAGCTTTCTTT. Its protein product is CAIRDDWNTEAFF.

The chain carries TRBV5-3 and TRBJ1-2; the D is unclear. TRBV5-3 counts as an open reading frame of uncertain function. V lost 8 bases to trimming and J lost 4 bases, with 24 bases between them. The CDR3 contains 16 residues. DNA for the CDR3: TGTGCCAGCAGCCCTTCTCGGGGAAGGCCGGGCTATGGCTACACCTTC. This translates into CASSPSRGRPGYGYTF.

The chain combines TRBV14 with TRBJ2-6; D is unresolved. The CDR3 loop spans 13 amino acids. Trimming stripped 6 bases from V and 0 bases from J, with 3 bases between. The V gene's germline CDR1 is SGHDN and CDR2 FVKESK. CDR3 DNA sequence: TGTGCCAGCAGAAACTCTGGGGCCAACGTCCTGACTTTC. This translates into CASRNSGANVLTF. Drawing the rest from reference TRBV14 and TRBJ2-6, the complete variable domain is EAGVTQFPSHSVIEKGQTVTLRCDPISGHDNLYWYRRVMGKEIKFLLHFVKESKQDESGMPNNRFLAERTGGTYSTLKVQPAELEDSGVYFCASRNSGANVLTFGAGSRLTVL.

The V gene is TRBV7-2, the J gene TRBJ1-1, with D possibly matching TRBD1 (5 bases). Deletions cut 1 base from V and 0 bases from J, with 6 bases between. This CDR3 has 14 amino acids. Germline V CDR1 and CDR2: SGHTA, FQGNSA. The CDR3 spells CASSLGGVNTEAFF. The CDR3 DNA follows: TGTGCCAGCAGCTTAGGGGGCGTGAACACTGAAGCTTTCTTT.

Written as DNA, the CDR3 is TGTGCCAGCAGTTTACTAGCGGGAGGACACACCGGGGAGCTGTTTTTT. Protein sequence: CASSLLAGGHTGELFF. The rearrangement uses TRBV28 and TRBJ2-2; 11 bases align to TRBD2. The CDR3 extends over 16 amino acids. Germline trimming cut 2 bases from V and 3 bases from J; bases unmatched to any gene: 2. Germline V lookup: CDR1 MDHEN, CDR2 SYDVKM. The complete variable domain, with remaining parts taken from reference TRBV28 and TRBJ2-2, reads DVKVTQSSRYLVKRTGEKVFLECVQDMDHENMFWYRQDPGLGLRLIYFSYDVKMKEKGDIPEGYSVSREKKERFSLILESASTNQTSMYLCASSLLAGGHTGELFFGEGSRLTVL.

This clonotype turned up a few times. The rearrangement joins TRBV11-2 to TRBJ2-1, with 8 bases matching TRBD2. CDR1 is SGHAT, CDR2 FQNNGV, per germline. The length of the CDR3 is 17 residues. J gave up 8 bases and V 2 bases, and 14 bases lay outside the gene matches. CDR3 sequence: CASSLLNSGGGFHEQFF. DNA for the CDR3: TGTGCCAGCAGCTTATTGAATTCTGGCGGGGGGTTCCATGAGCAGTTCTTC.

The V and J genes are TRBV2 and TRBJ2-1; perhaps TRBD2 as D (7 bases). Germline CDR1 SNHLY, CDR2 FYNNEI. The CDR3 is made up of 14 amino acids. Trimming shortened V by 6 bases and J by 7 bases, and 16 bases separated the two germline ends. CDR3 sequence: CASSGGLEVNEQFF. Here the CDR3 DNA reads TGTGCCAGCAGCGGGGGGCTGGAGGTAAATGAGCAGTTCTTC.

This clonotype was observed a handful of times. This chain joins TRBV23-1 and TRBJ2-1, with D possibly being TRBD2 (6 bases). TRBV23-1 is an open reading frame, and its role is uncertain. V was cut by 3 bases and J by 11 bases, with 11 bases left in between. The CDR3 length is 12 residues. The CDR3 nucleotides read TGCGCCAGCAGTCATGGGACTCGAAAGCAGTTCTTC. It codes for CASSHGTRKQFF.

The rearrangement uses TRBV7-2 and TRBJ2-7, with D possibly TRBD1 on 6 matching bases. The V end lost 3 bases, the J end lost 13 bases, and 16 bases lay between the germline ends. There are 12 residues in the CDR3. Per germline, CDR1 SGHTA and CDR2 FQGNSA. As DNA, the CDR3 is TGTGCCAGCAGCTTCCGGGACACACTTCTCTACTTC. Its translation is CASSFRDTLLYF.